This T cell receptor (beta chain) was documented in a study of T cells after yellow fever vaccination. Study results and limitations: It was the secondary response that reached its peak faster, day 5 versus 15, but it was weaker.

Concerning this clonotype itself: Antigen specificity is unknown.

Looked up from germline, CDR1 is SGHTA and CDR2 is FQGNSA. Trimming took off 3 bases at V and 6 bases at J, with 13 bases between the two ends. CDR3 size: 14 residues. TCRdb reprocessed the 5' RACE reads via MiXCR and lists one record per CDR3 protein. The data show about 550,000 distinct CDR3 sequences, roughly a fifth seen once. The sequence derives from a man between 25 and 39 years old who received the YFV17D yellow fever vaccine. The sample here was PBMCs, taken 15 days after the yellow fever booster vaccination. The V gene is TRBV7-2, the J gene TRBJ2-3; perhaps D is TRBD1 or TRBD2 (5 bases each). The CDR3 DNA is TGTGCCAGCAGCTTGGGACGTGGTTTGGATACGCAGTATTTT. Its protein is CASSLGRGLDTQYF.